Shown below are 17 T cell receptor beta chains from a single sample sequenced in a study of early T cells in non-severe SARS-CoV-2 infection. A single record per CDR3 protein comes from TCRdb applying MiXCR to the 5' RACE reads. This sample carries 68,000 or so distinct CDR3 sequences, about a tenth of them seen once, and the ten largest clones take approximately 5.9%. Sequenced material: whole blood. Source of these receptors: an adult who was a healthcare worker with PCR-confirmed SARS-CoV-2 infection or an uninfected control (not recorded which).

This chain connects TRBV7-3 to TRBJ2-2; D is ambiguous. The CDR3 runs 16 residues. CDR1 is SGHTA, CDR2 FQGTGA, per germline. The ends were cut back, 1 base at V and 0 bases at J, with 9 bases in the middle. DNA of the CDR3: TGTGCCAGCAGCTTAAACTTCTTTACGAACACCGGGGAGCTGTTTTTT. It translates to CASSLNFFTNTGELFF. Filled out from reference TRBV7-3 and TRBJ2-2, the complete variable domain reads GAGVSQTPSNKVTEKGKYVELRCDPISGHTALYWYRQSLGQGPEFLIYFQGTGAADDSGLPNDRFFAVRPEGSVSTLKIQRTERGDSAVYLCASSLNFFTNTGELFFGEGSRLTVL.

This clonotype was counted only a few times. V usage is TRBV6-2 or TRBV6-3 and J usage is TRBJ2-6, with no clear D. Trimming cost V 8 bases and J 4 bases, with 15 bases left between them. The CDR3 totals 15 residues. Germline CDR1 is MNHEY and CDR2 is SVGEGT. Written as DNA, the CDR3 is TGTGCCAGCGTGATTTCGAGGAACGGGGCCAACGTCCTGACTTTC. Translation: CASVISRNGANVLTF.

V gene TRBV3-1 combines with J gene TRBJ2-1; 9 positions agree with TRBD2. The CDR3 runs to 17 residues. Germline loops: CDR1 LGHDT, CDR2 YNNKEL (reference sequence). V gave up 0 bases and J gave up 4 bases; unmatched junction bases: 7. The CDR3 sequence: CASSQDSSGRQYNEQFF. DNA for the CDR3: TGTGCCAGCAGCCAAGATTCAAGCGGGAGGCAATACAATGAGCAGTTCTTC.

There are a few counts of this clonotype. The rearrangement uses TRBV7-2 and TRBJ2-5; perhaps TRBD2 as D (6 bases). Trimming left V 5 bases short and J 0 bases short, with 10 bases between. Germline-derived CDR1 and CDR2 are SGHTA and FQGNSA. CDR3 size: 14 residues. The DNA for the CDR3 is TGTGCCAGCAGCATGTGGGGGGACCAAGAGACCCAGTACTTC. As protein: CASSMWGDQETQYF.

A remark on this clonotype: The germline gene is not matched at one end of the junction; a read error may be the cause. DNA of the CDR3: TGTGCCAGCAGCACCCGGGACAGGGTCTCTTTC. It translates to CASSTRDRVSF. This chain links TRBV11-2 with TRBJ2-4; TRBD1 matches 9 bases. This CDR3 is built from 11 residues. Germline values: CDR1 SGHAT, CDR2 FQNNGV.

This chain's CDR3 is CASSLGGPYNSPLHF. The CDR3 DNA reads TGTGCCAGCAGCTTAGGCGGACCGTATAATTCACCCCTCCACTTT. The rearrangement uses TRBV7-8 and TRBJ1-6; D not certain. This CDR3 has 15 residues. Germline V gene sequence: CDR1 SGHVS, CDR2 FQNEAQ. The V and J ends lost 1 base and 4 bases respectively, with 8 bases between them.

The rearrangement links TRBV7-7 to TRBJ2-2, with 9 nucleotides matching TRBD2. CDR1 is SSHAT and CDR2 is FNYEAQ in the germline V gene (reference sequence). V lost 8 bases and J lost 7; bases outside the gene matches: 5. The CDR3 has 13 residues. CDR3 DNA: TGTGCCAGCTCCCTAGCGGGACTCGGGGAGCTGTTTTTT. Translation: CASSLAGLGELFF.

In its sample, this clonotype was seen a few times. This chain joins TRBV6-1 and TRBJ2-3; 11 bases line up with TRBD1. This CDR3 has 14 amino acids. V trimming: 5 bases; J trimming: 4 bases; junction bases outside the gene matches: 2. Germline V gene sequence: CDR1 MNHNS, CDR2 SASEGT. Here the CDR3 DNA reads TGTGCCAGCAGTTTGGGACAGGGGGCAGATACGCAGTATTTT. This sequence encodes CASSLGQGADTQYF.

This clonotype was observed a handful of times. This chain connects TRBV5-1 to TRBJ2-7, with 10 bases identical to TRBD1. Germline CDR1 and CDR2: SGHRS and YFSETQ. This CDR3 is 14 amino acids long. The junction had 6 bases not matched to a gene; V was cut back by 4 bases and J by 5 bases. CDR3 region: CASSPGQGNNEQYF. The CDR3 nucleotides read TGCGCCAGCAGCCCGGGACAGGGGAATAACGAGCAGTACTTC. The full variable domain, its missing parts supplied by reference TRBV5-1 and TRBJ2-7, is KAGVTQTPRYLIKTRGQQVTLSCSPISGHRSVSWYQQTPGQGLQFLFEYFSETQRNKGNFPGRFSGRQFSNSRSEMNVSTLELGDSALYLCASSPGQGNNEQYFGPGTRLTVT.

This clonotype came up a few times. The chain joins TRBV4-2 to TRBJ2-2; no firm D call. This CDR3 has 15 residues. Deletions cut 0 bases from V and 2 bases from J, with 7 bases between. Germline values: CDR1 LGHNA, CDR2 YNFKEQ. The CDR3 sequence is CASSQDSFNTGELFF. In DNA, the CDR3 is TGTGCCAGCAGCCAAGATAGCTTCAACACCGGGGAGCTGTTTTTT.

This clonotype showed up just a few times. This chain's CDR3 is CASSEVEWSTDTQYF. The CDR3, as DNA: TGCGCCAGTTCTGAGGTGGAATGGAGCACAGATACGCAGTATTTT. The chain combines TRBV4-1 with TRBJ2-3, with no clear D. There are 15 residues in the CDR3. V was shortened by 9 bases and J by 0 bases, with 16 bases between the two germline ends. The germline V gene has CDR1 MGHRA and CDR2 YSYEKL.

This clonotype was seen more than once but under ten times. This chain uses TRBV28 with TRBJ2-7; TRBD2 aligns across 9 bases. There are 16 residues in the CDR3. With V trimmed by 7 bases and J by 1 base, 11 bases remained unmatched. CDR1 is MDHEN and CDR2 is SYDVKM in the germline V gene. The CDR3: CASTSPGTSSSYEQYF. The CDR3 nucleotides read TGTGCCAGCACCTCACCCGGGACTAGCAGTTCCTACGAGCAGTACTTC.

In this sample, this clonotype turned up a few times. The junction does not match germline at one end; this may be a read error. The chain combines TRBV30 with TRBJ2-1; D unclear. CDR1 is GTSNPN, CDR2 SVGIG, per germline (reference sequence). The CDR3 runs to 14 residues. The chain's CDR3 is CAWRAALSNNEQFF. Written as DNA, the CDR3 is TGTGCCTGGAGGGCGGCTCTCTCCAACAATGAGCAGTTCTTC. Full variable domain (outside the CDR3, taken from reference TRBV30 and TRBJ2-1): SQTIHQWPATLVQPVGSPLSLECTVEGTSNPNLYWYRQAAGRGLQLLFYSVGIGQISSEVPQNLSASRPQDRQFILSSKKLLLSDSGFYLCAWRAALSNNEQFFGPGTRLTVL.

The V gene is TRBV6-4, the J gene TRBJ1-1, with D perhaps TRBD1 (6 bases). Trimming pared 2 bases from V and 10 bases from J, leaving 11 bases between. Germline CDR1 is MRHNA and CDR2 is SNTAGT. This CDR3 has 12 amino acids. The DNA for the CDR3 is TGTGCCAGCAGTGACGGGGGCGCGGGAGCTTTCTTT. Protein: CASSDGGAGAFF.

This clonotype has just a few counts. The J gene is TRBJ2-7, the V gene TRBV30, with D perhaps TRBD1 (5 bases). Germline V gives CDR1 GTSNPN, CDR2 SVGIG (reference sequence). The CDR3 consists of 12 residues. V was shortened by 3 bases and J by 4 bases, with 10 bases between the two germline ends. CDR3 protein: CAWRDIRYEQYF. CDR3 nucleotides: TGTGCCTGGAGGGACATACGGTACGAGCAGTACTTC.

V and J are TRBV10-3 and TRBJ2-2, with D perhaps assigned TRBD1 or TRBD2 (5 bases each). Germline loops: CDR1 ENHRY, CDR2 SYGVKD. This CDR3 contains 16 residues. The V gene lost 4 bases and the J gene lost 3 bases, with 15 bases spanning the gap. The CDR3 region has the DNA TGTGCCATCAGTGGAGCAGGGAGCTTCGACACCGGGGAGCTGTTTTTT. Its protein product is CAISGAGSFDTGELFF.

The chain links TRBV20-1 to TRBJ1-2, with D unclear. The CDR3 spans 12 residues. V dropped 5 bases and J dropped 4 bases, with 11 bases sitting between them. The V gene's germline CDR1 is DFQATT and CDR2 SNEGSKA (reference sequence). The CDR3 region has the DNA TGCAGTGCTCAAGACAATTTCTATGGCTACACCTTC. It encodes CSAQDNFYGYTF.